This TCR beta chain came from a study of vaccination effects on CD4 cells after COVID-19. Overall study findings and caveats: From healthy vaccinees, only 1 of 255 vaccine-induced clones also reacted to common cold coronaviruses. Late in the post-vaccination period, infection-induced and vaccine-induced clones underwent marked clonal contraction.

TCRdb's copy holds only in-frame clones and misses some; the assay was immunoSEQ multiplex PCR. The sample consists of about 21,000 clones, about 75% of them appearing once. Viral peptide pools were used in the ViraFEST assay to expand antigen-specific CD4+ T cells, and sequencing came afterward. The authors isolated CD4+ T cells after around 9 days of culture. Vaccinated recipients, who were negative for nucleocapsid antibodies, had no history of SARS-CoV-2 infection. Approximately 2.1 million PBMC were placed in each well, which was supplemented with 10 IU/ml IL-2 and about 10 ug/ml peptides. Cultures received IL-2 medium that replaced half the medium on days 3 and 7. Notes on this clone: Its antigen is undetermined.

The V and J ends lost 6 bases and 10 bases, in that order; junction bases with no gene match: 9. The CDR3 runs to 15 residues. Germline V gene data show CDR1 as MNHNY and CDR2 as SVGAGI (reference sequence). The chain employs TRBV6-6 and TRBJ1-6, with 10 bases aligning to TRBD1. This sample comprised CD4+ T cells from PBMCs cultured with HCoV-NL63 spike peptides, obtained before COVID-19 vaccination. This clonotype was obtained from a human donor who received a COVID-19 vaccine. DNA for the CDR3: TGTGCCAGCAGGACGACAGGGGGCGCGGGATCACCCCTCCACTTT. Translating gives CASRTTGGAGSPLHF.